These 8 T cell receptor beta chains share one sample of origin, sequenced in a study of T cell changes during pregnancy in multiple sclerosis. The data were produced by immunoSEQ multiplex PCR, yet TCRdb's version contains in-frame clones alone and is incomplete. The sample lists approximately 100,000 clones, roughly nine tenths occurring once. This specimen consisted of peripheral blood, obtained after pregnancy. The source is a female donor with multiple sclerosis, enrolled in a pregnancy study.

The chain uses TRBV19 and TRBJ2-3; tentatively, D is TRBD1 (5 bases). This CDR3 region has 13 residues. The germline V gene has CDR1 LNHDA and CDR2 SQIVND (reference sequence). The germline V and J ends were trimmed by 5 bases and 4 bases, with 10 bases remaining between them. This chain's CDR3 is CASSDPRADTQYF. In DNA, the CDR3 is TGTGCCAGTAGTGACCCCAGGGCAGATACGCAGTATTTT.

This clone appeared a single time. DNA for the CDR3: TGTGCCAGCAGTTTAGAGGGTCCCCCGTATGGCTACACCTTC. Protein sequence: CASSLEGPPYGYTF. The chain joins TRBV27 to TRBJ1-2; no clear D gene. Trimming stripped 2 bases from V and 5 bases from J, with 12 bases between. CDR1 MNHEY and CDR2 SMNVEV come from the germline V gene (reference sequence). The CDR3 loop spans 14 amino acids.

This chain links TRBV6-6 with TRBJ2-1; perhaps TRBD2 as D (7 bases). CDR3 length: 16 residues. Germline V gene data show CDR1 as MNHNY and CDR2 as SVGAGI (reference sequence). The ends were cut back, 11 bases at V and 3 bases at J, with 23 bases in the middle. The CDR3 loop is CAVGGAGRGFYNEQFF. Written as DNA, the CDR3 is TGTGCCGTAGGGGGGGCAGGCAGGGGTTTCTACAATGAGCAGTTCTTC.

The chain couples TRBV27 to TRBJ1-2, with 8 bases lining up with TRBD1. The CDR3 extends over 17 amino acids. V trimming: 4 bases; J trimming: 6 bases; junction bases outside the gene matches: 16. From germline, CDR1 is MNHEY and CDR2 SMNVEV (reference sequence). The DNA for the CDR3 is TGTGCCAGCAGTTCCCTGACAGGGGACGTCTGGGGAAATGGCTACACCTTC. Its translation: CASSSLTGDVWGNGYTF.

The chain employs TRBV6-1 and TRBJ2-2; 12 bases map to TRBD2. Per germline, CDR1 MNHNS and CDR2 SASEGT. The J segment lost 2 bases and the V segment lost 4 bases, leaving 5 bases of the junction unmatched. There are 17 residues in the CDR3. The CDR3 DNA follows: TGTGCCAGCAGTGGGACTAGCGGGGAGATAAACACCGGGGAGCTGTTTTTT. It encodes CASSGTSGEINTGELFF.

The chain recombines TRBV2 with TRBJ1-5; D is uncertain. Trimming cost V 5 bases and J 6 bases, with 20 bases left between them. The CDR3 consists of 16 residues. Germline V gene data show CDR1 as SNHLY and CDR2 as FYNNEI. CDR3 protein: CASSMRGGRTGQPQHF. CDR3 nucleotides: TGTGCCAGCAGTATGCGCGGCGGGAGGACCGGTCAGCCCCAGCATTTT.

The rearrangement joins TRBV18 to TRBJ2-3; 9 bases match TRBD1. V lost 5 bases, J lost 3 bases, and 3 bases stayed unmatched. Per the germline V gene, CDR1 is KGHSH and CDR2 is LQKENI. CDR3 length: 14 residues. The CDR3 sequence is CASSSTGGTDTQYF. The DNA of the CDR3 is TGTGCCAGCTCATCGACAGGGGGGACAGATACGCAGTATTTT.

This chain joins TRBV10-3 and TRBJ1-1; TRBD1 might be the D (6 bases). V lost 6 bases and J 8 bases, leaving 10 bases between the germline ends. The V gene's germline CDR1 is ENHRY and CDR2 SYGVKD. The CDR3 is 11 residues long. The CDR3 region is CAISGGAEAFF. CDR3 in DNA: TGTGCCATCAGCGGGGGGGCCGAAGCTTTCTTT.